This T cell receptor (beta chain) came from a study of beta chain features in type 1 diabetes. This clone was picked up a small number of times. Of the isolated RNA, all was reverse transcribed, and so the sequenced material was expressed TCRB transcripts. TCRdb's copy holds only in-frame clones and misses some; the assay was immunoSEQ multiplex PCR. The sample records some 220,000 clones, 11% being singletons. The V gene lost 3 bases and the J gene lost 6 bases, with 10 bases spanning the gap. Germline CDR1 reads KGHSH; CDR2 reads LQKENI. This CDR3 region has 13 residues. Sequences were obtained from central memory CD4+ T cells from blood. This chain connects TRBV18 to TRBJ2-3; D gene ambiguous. The sequence came from a man in his late teens or twenties in good health. The CDR3 is CASSPTIGDTQYF. As DNA, the CDR3 is TGTGCCAGCTCACCGACGATTGGGGATACGCAGTATTTT.